This is a list of T cell receptor beta chains from one sample in a study of T cell repertoires in cytomegalovirus infection. No antigens are known for them. TCRdb reanalysed the reads using MiXCR and keeps one entry per CDR3 protein. This sample has about 330,000 distinct CDR3 sequences, with nearly 35% found just once. The input for sequencing was cultured PBMCs, taken from culture after CMV antigen stimulation. The receptors stem from a human donor in good health (CMV status not recorded). Some clones in this sample may be carry-over from other donors' samples. CDR3s include the opening cysteine and the closing phenylalanine or tryptophan. The D gene is left open where the match is weak. Rows may omit the clone size; those that give it use once, few, many or a size class.

length | J | V | D | size | CDR3 | DNA
14 | TRBJ2-1 | TRBV29-1 | NA | NA | CSVIPRYIDNEQFF | TGCAGCGTTATCCCCAGGTACATAGACAATGAGCAGTTCTTC
13 | TRBJ2-2 | TRBV24-1 | NA | NA | CATGSGYTGELFF | TGTGCCACCGGTAGCGGCTACACCGGGGAGCTGTTTTTT
17 | TRBJ2-1 | TRBV12-3/TRBV12-4 | TRBD2 | few | CASSLRASGRARDEQFF | TGTGCCAGCAGTTTAAGGGCTAGCGGGAGGGCCAGGGATGAGCAGTTCTTC
13 | TRBJ2-4 | TRBV20-1 | TRBD2 | few | CSARESAGSTQYF | TGCAGTGCTAGAGAATCAGCGGGGTCTACCCAGTACTTC
13 | TRBJ2-1 | TRBV7-7 | NA | NA | CASSFGRYNEQFF | TGTGCTAGCAGCTTCGGGCGGTACAATGAGCAGTTCTTC
14 | TRBJ2-1 | TRBV7-9 | NA | NA | CASSLVGQYNEQFF | TGTGCCAGCAGCTTGGTCGGACAGTACAATGAGCAGTTCTTC
11 | TRBJ1-4 | TRBV12-3/TRBV12-4 | NA | NA | CASSLSGKLFF | TGTGCCAGCAGTTTAAGCGGAAAACTGTTTTTT
14 | TRBJ1-3 | TRBV6-5 | NA | NA | CASSFKNGGNTIYF | TGTGCCAGCAGTTTTAAAAATGGAGGAAACACCATATATTTT
16 | TRBJ2-3 | TRBV7-6 | TRBD2 | many | CASNPVSGRALGTQYF | TGTGCCAGCAACCCCGTTAGCGGGAGGGCCCTCGGTACGCAGTATTTT
16 | TRBJ2-2 | TRBV24-1 | TRBD1 | many | CATSDSADRGTGELFF | TGTGCCACCAGTGATTCAGCGGACAGGGGCACCGGGGAGCTGTTTTTT
14 | TRBJ2-7 | TRBV5-1 | TRBD2 | NA | CASSLAGLAGEQYF | TGCGCCAGCAGCTTGGCCGGGCTAGCGGGAGAACAGTACTTC
13 | TRBJ2-1 | TRBV7-3 | NA | NA | CASSSDSYNEQFF | TGTGCCAGCAGCTCTGACTCCTACAATGAGCAGTTCTTC
13 | TRBJ2-1 | TRBV6-2/TRBV6-3 | TRBD1 | NA | CASKRQGSNEQFF | TGTGCCAGCAAGAGACAGGGGTCGAATGAGCAGTTCTTC
17 | TRBJ1-5 | TRBV6-8 | TRBD1 | NA | CASSLFLDRGSNQPQHF | TGTGCCAGCAGTTTGTTTTTGGACAGGGGATCGAATCAGCCCCAGCATTTT
15 | TRBJ1-3 | TRBV6-6 | NA | NA | CASSYSTHTGNTIYF | TGTGCCAGCAGTTACTCGACACATACTGGAAACACCATATATTTT
14 | TRBJ1-2 | TRBV19 | TRBD1 | NA | CASSASGQDYGYTF | TGTGCCAGTAGCGCCTCGGGACAGGACTATGGCTACACCTTC
13 | TRBJ2-7 | TRBV6-5 | NA | NA | CASSYTTGYEQYF | TGTGCCAGCAGTTACACTACTGGCTACGAGCAGTACTTC